This is a list of T cell receptor beta chains from one sample in a study of long-term antiretroviral therapy in people with HIV. The protocol was immunoSEQ multiplex PCR, while the TCRdb copy is restricted to in-frame clones and leaves out a portion. The sample carries 20,000 to 30,000 clones, roughly 83% recorded once. The source material was unsorted PBMCs, sampled 0.7 years before starting antiretroviral therapy. Receptors originate from a man aged 30 to 45 with HIV. Both conserved end residues are part of each CDR3. D genes are given only for firm matches. For some rows the clone size is stated as once, few or many, or as a class when expanded; others skip it.

D	V	size	J	DNA	CDR3
.	TRBV19	.	TRBJ2-7	TGTGCCAGTAGTATAAGGGGGGCGTTCTACGAGCAGTACTTC	CASSIRGAFYEQYF
.	TRBV5-1	.	TRBJ2-1	TGCGCCAGCAGTACCCCTACTAATGAGCAGTTCTTC	CASSTPTNEQFF
.	TRBV6-5	.	TRBJ2-7	TGTGCCAGCAGTTATGGTAGACTCAGGGGTGGCGAGCAGTACTTC	CASSYGRLRGGEQYF
.	TRBV5-6	.	TRBJ1-2	TGTGCCAGCAGCTTGGAGGGCCCAATTAAAAACTATGGCTACACCTTC	CASSLEGPIKNYGYTF
TRBD2	TRBV28	.	TRBJ2-7	TGTGCCAGCAGTTTAAGCGGGGGGACAGAGCAGTACTTC	CASSLSGGTEQYF
.	TRBV7-7	.	TRBJ1-1	TGTGCCAGCGCCCAACAGGGGAACACTGAAGCTTTCTTT	CASAQQGNTEAFF
.	TRBV28	once	TRBJ2-7	TGTGCCAGCAGTTTAGCCAACGAGCAGTACTTC	CASSLANEQYF
.	TRBV28	.	TRBJ2-2	TGTGCCAGCAGTTTCGGCGGGGCGAACACCGGGGAGCTGTTTTTT	CASSFGGANTGELFF
.	TRBV28	.	TRBJ1-5	TGTGCCAGCATGCCCTCGGGGGGCGCTTTTCAGCCCCAGCATTTT	CASMPSGGAFQPQHF
.	TRBV28	once	TRBJ2-7	TGTGCCAGCAGTTTCTTCCTTGGGGACGAGCAGTACTTC	CASSFFLGDEQYF
TRBD2	TRBV19	.	TRBJ2-3	TGTGCCAGTAGTCGACTAGCGGGAGGGGGCACAGATACGCAGTATTTT	CASSRLAGGGTDTQYF
.	TRBV5-1	.	TRBJ2-2	TGCGCCAGCAGCCGGGGAGGAACCACCGGGGAGCTGTTTTTT	CASSRGGTTGELFF
TRBD1	TRBV19	few	TRBJ1-6	TGTGCCAGTTCGGGACAGGTGGGATCACCCCTCCACTTT	CASSGQVGSPLHF
.	TRBV11-2	.	TRBJ2-3	TGTGCCAGCAGCCCTGGACAGTCCCCTTCCACAGATACGCAGTATTTT	CASSPGQSPSTDTQYF
.	TRBV5-1	.	TRBJ1-6	TGCGCCAGCAGTCGGGACTGGGGCAGTTCACCCCTCCACTTT	CASSRDWGSSPLHF
.	TRBV30	.	TRBJ1-5	TGTGCCTGGAAATCCCCAGGGGACAATCAGCCCCAGCATTTT	CAWKSPGDNQPQHF
.	TRBV9	.	TRBJ2-1	TGTGCCAGCAGCGGCTCGGCTGGAATATATCTCTACAATGAGCAGTTCTTC	CASSGSAGIYLYNEQFF
.	TRBV30	.	TRBJ2-3	TGTGCCTGGAGTGTAGGGTTCACAGATACGCAGTATTTT	CAWSVGFTDTQYF
.	TRBV6-5	.	TRBJ2-3	TGTGCCAGCAGTTATAGGCCGGATAGCACAGATACGCAGTATTTT	CASSYRPDSTDTQYF
TRBD2	TRBV6-4	.	TRBJ2-1	TGTGCCAGCAGTGTCCCGGCTGGGACTAGCGACAATGAGCAGTTCTTC	CASSVPAGTSDNEQFF
.	TRBV2	.	TRBJ2-7	TGTGCCAGCTCTCGGATGGACAGTTCCTACGAGCAGTACTTC	CASSRMDSSYEQYF
TRBD1	TRBV2	.	TRBJ1-1	TGTGCCAGCAGCCGCCCCCCCGGGACAGGGGCCCGGGGGACTGAAGCTTTCTTT	CASSRPPGTGARGTEAFF
TRBD2	TRBV13	.	TRBJ2-7	TGTGCCAGCAGCTTAGGCCCGGGACTAGCGAACTACGAGCAGTACTTC	CASSLGPGLANYEQYF
.	TRBV19	.	TRBJ1-5	TGTGCCAGTAGGGTCAGGGATCAGCCCCAGCATTTT	CASRVRDQPQHF
.	TRBV9	.	TRBJ2-1	TGTGCCAGCAGCGTAGAAGCGGCGAGCTCCTACAATGAGCAGTTCTTC	CASSVEAASSYNEQFF
.	TRBV13	.	TRBJ1-5	TGTGCCAGCAGCTTAGGGGGGGGACGGAGCAATCAGCCCCAGCATTTT	CASSLGGGRSNQPQHF
TRBD2	TRBV19	once	TRBJ2-7	TGTGCCAGTAGTATAGGACTAGCGGGGACCTACGAGCAGTACTTC	CASSIGLAGTYEQYF
.	TRBV7-2	.	TRBJ2-3	TGTGCCAGCAGCTTAGGAGGCGCCCAGGGGACGCAGTATTTT	CASSLGGAQGTQYF
.	TRBV4-1	.	TRBJ1-2	TGCGCCAGCAGCCAAGTTTTGTCAGGTTCTAGCTATGGCTACACCTTC	CASSQVLSGSSYGYTF
.	TRBV28	medium-sized	TRBJ2-2	TGTGCCAGCAGTTTTCGCGGCACCGGGGAGCTGTTTTTT	CASSFRGTGELFF
.	TRBV7-9	.	TRBJ1-1	TGTGCCAGCAGCTTAGGTTTCGGGGGGCGAGGGGACACTGAAGCTTTCTTT	CASSLGFGGRGDTEAFF
.	TRBV5-1	.	TRBJ2-2	TGCGCCAGCAGCCCCACGGCGAACACCGGGGAGCTGTTTTTT	CASSPTANTGELFF
.	TRBV30	.	TRBJ2-7	TGTGCCTGGAGTCCCCAGGCCTACGAGCAGTACTTC	CAWSPQAYEQYF
TRBD2	TRBV9	.	TRBJ2-3	TGTGCCAGCAGCCCCGAAGAACTAGCGGGATCTCTTGATACGCAGTATTTT	CASSPEELAGSLDTQYF
.	TRBV7-9	.	TRBJ1-4	TGTGCCAGCAGCTTAGCAGACCAAATATTATTTTTT	CASSLADQILFF
.	TRBV28	.	TRBJ2-2	TGTGCCTCCTTATGGGGTTCCGGGGAGCTGTTTTTT	CASLWGSGELFF
.	TRBV27	.	TRBJ2-7	TGTGCCAGCAGTGGAGCTCTCCAATCCTACGAGCAGTACTTC	CASSGALQSYEQYF
.	TRBV7-9	.	TRBJ1-4	TGTGCCAGCAGCTTAGTACAAGGGGATGAAAAACTGTTTTTT	CASSLVQGDEKLFF
.	TRBV9	.	TRBJ1-1	TGTGCCAGCAGCGTAGTTAGTTTTAGGGACACTGAAGCTTTCTTT	CASSVVSFRDTEAFF
TRBD2	TRBV18	.	TRBJ2-4	TGTGCCAGCTCACCCGGGGGGGCAGGGGTAGCCAAAAACATTCAGTACTTC	CASSPGGAGVAKNIQYF
.	TRBV29-1	.	TRBJ2-5	TGCAGCGTTGTACTGGGGGTTGAGACCCAGTACTTC	CSVVLGVETQYF
TRBD1	TRBV5-4	once	TRBJ2-5	TGTGCCAGCAGCTTGGGGACAGGGGGCGAAGAGACCCAGTACTTC	CASSLGTGGEETQYF
.	TRBV29-1	.	TRBJ1-2	TGCAGCGTTGATTCCCCCCTTGTGCCGGAGGGACCTAACTATGGCTACACCTTC	CSVDSPLVPEGPNYGYTF
.	TRBV27	.	TRBJ2-7	TGTGCCAGCAGTCCCAACGGGGTAGCAAGGGCTACCGAGCAGTACTTC	CASSPNGVARATEQYF
.	TRBV7-6	.	TRBJ2-7	TGTGCCAGCAGCTTAGACAGGGATACCTACGAGCAGTACTTC	CASSLDRDTYEQYF
.	TRBV7-3	.	TRBJ2-2	TGTGCCAGCAGTTCCTACGCTAGCGCGAACACCGGGGAGCTGTTTTTT	CASSSYASANTGELFF
.	TRBV5-1	once	TRBJ2-1	TGCGCCAGCAGCCTGGGGGACTCGGCCTACAATGAGCAGTTCTTC	CASSLGDSAYNEQFF
.	TRBV19	few	TRBJ1-2	TGTGCCAGTAGTAGAAGACAACCCTCTAACTATGGCTACACCTTC	CASSRRQPSNYGYTF
.	TRBV9	.	TRBJ2-7	TGTGCCAGCAGCGTAGCCCCCGTGCTAGGCAGGGAGACCCCCTACGAGCAGTACTTC	CASSVAPVLGRETPYEQYF
TRBD1	TRBV6-1	.	TRBJ1-4	TGTGCCAGCAGCCACGGGACAGGGGACGAAAAACTGTTTTTT	CASSHGTGDEKLFF
.	TRBV14	few	TRBJ1-6	TGTGCCAGCAGCCGGGAGGCGACCAATTCACCCCTCCACTTT	CASSREATNSPLHF
.	TRBV6-5	.	TRBJ1-2	TGTGCCAGCAGGGCGGGAGGCCGGGGCTACACCTTC	CASRAGGRGYTF
.	TRBV7-8	.	TRBJ2-7	TGTGCCAGCAGCTTTAGCCGCGGGCAGCCCTACGAGCAGTACTTC	CASSFSRGQPYEQYF
TRBD1	TRBV28	.	TRBJ2-1	TGTGCCAGCAGGAACAGGGGGTCTTACAATGAGCAGTTCTTC	CASRNRGSYNEQFF
TRBD2	TRBV7-9	once	TRBJ2-2	TGTGCCAGCGTCGCTAGCGGGGGGCCACGCTCCACCGGGGAGCTGTTTTTT	CASVASGGPRSTGELFF
.	TRBV27	.	TRBJ2-1	TGTGCCAGCAGTTTACTCGGACCCAACAACAATGAGCAGTTCTTC	CASSLLGPNNNEQFF
.	TRBV18	once	TRBJ2-5	TGTGCCAGCTCACCGGGGGCGGGCGCCCAAGAGACCCAGTACTTC	CASSPGAGAQETQYF